This T cell receptor beta chain was recovered during a study of CD8+CD57+ T cells in acquired aplastic anemia. On the study more broadly: Recorded DNA amounts for sorted CD4+ and CD8+ cells had an average of about 3 ug. Where healthy donors were concerned, CD4+ cells averaged approximately 11 million reads.

Study results and limitations: Comparison of patients with controls identified about 27 shared CD8+ CDR3 sequences.

Ten or more counts support this clonotype. What it binds is unknown. The V and J ends lost 1 base and 3 bases respectively, with 13 bases between them. Germline-derived CDR1 and CDR2 are LGHNA and YNFKEQ. The CDR3 has 15 residues. Profiling that covered TCR beta VDJ and CDR3 relied on genomic DNA as its template. TCRdb itself ran the reads through MiXCR, one entry per CDR3 protein. Of roughly 190,000 distinct CDR3 sequences detected, 54% appear once; the ten largest clones hold about 15%. The chain has TRBV4-2 and TRBJ2-7; no firm D call. The clonotype originates from a human donor in good health, serving as a control. The sequenced sample was sorted CD4+, CD8+, or CD8+CD57+ T cells (not recorded which) from PBMCs. CDR3 bases: TGTGCCAGCAGCCAAGGAATTCCACAATACTACGAGCAGTACTTC. Translated, it gives CASSQGIPQYYEQYF.